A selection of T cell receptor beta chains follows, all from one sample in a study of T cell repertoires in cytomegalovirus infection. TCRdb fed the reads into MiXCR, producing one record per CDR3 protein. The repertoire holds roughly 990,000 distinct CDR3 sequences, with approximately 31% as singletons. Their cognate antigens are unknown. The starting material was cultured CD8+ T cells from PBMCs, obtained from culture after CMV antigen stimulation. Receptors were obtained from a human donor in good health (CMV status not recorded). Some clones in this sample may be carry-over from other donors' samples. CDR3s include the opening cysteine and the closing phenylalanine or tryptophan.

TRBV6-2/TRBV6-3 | CASMSRASTEAFF
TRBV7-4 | CASSLEALAGGNEQFF
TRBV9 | CASSVATKGTSDTQYF
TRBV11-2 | CASSSRDTESIRRTQYF
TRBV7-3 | CASSPEGTSGETQYF
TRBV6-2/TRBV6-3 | CVSSRTGGWETQYF
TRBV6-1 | CASSEVYPGRNQPQHF
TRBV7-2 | CASSQAFSNQPQHF
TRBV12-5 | CASGFETAASTDTQYF
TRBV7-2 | CATVSGVETQYF
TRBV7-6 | CASSSRRGSTGELFF
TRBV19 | CASVLSENTEAFF
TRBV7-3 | CASSTGLNRNEQFF
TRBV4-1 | CASSQEGVRGHYGYTF
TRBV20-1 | CSHPGGAYNEQFF
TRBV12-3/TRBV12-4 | CASSLKARGLLGNQPQHF
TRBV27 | CASSPRLAGGPNEQFF
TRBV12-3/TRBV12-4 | CASSLAPVGGYGYTF
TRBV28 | CASTVGQGAYNEQFF
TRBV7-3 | CASSWGTGGTDTQYF
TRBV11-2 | CASSLELGGVGLNEQFF
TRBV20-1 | CSARDPLLGMSKNIQYF
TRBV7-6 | CVSSLDRVDEAFF
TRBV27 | CASSYLGQGSGSNQPQHF
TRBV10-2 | CASTTGIETQYF
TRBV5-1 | CASSVSGPPDTEAFF
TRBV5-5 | CASSGSPMNTEAFF
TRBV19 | CASSPGITYGYTF
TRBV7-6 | CASSPGTGAREQYF
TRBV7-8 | CASSWNGQGGFTGELFF
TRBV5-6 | CASSWDGGIDTGETQYF
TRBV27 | CASSLSASGPRDTQYF
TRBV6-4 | CASSDSIGTATDTQYF
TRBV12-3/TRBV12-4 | CASSLGGLQGEQFF
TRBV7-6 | CASSSGVGQFF
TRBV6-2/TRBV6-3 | CASSQAGTTNTGELFF
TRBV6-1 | CASSVRTGTNGYTF
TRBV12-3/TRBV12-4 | CASTPGGGSEAFF
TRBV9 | CASSQGTTYTEAFF
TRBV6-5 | CASREDRGTYTEAFF
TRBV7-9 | CASSFLSRTSGAHNEQFF
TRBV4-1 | CASSRLTSGGANEQFF
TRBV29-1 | CSVGQGPPSYNEQFF
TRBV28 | CASSPGDGGLYF
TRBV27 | CASRSLSSYNEQFF
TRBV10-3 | CAISEEGRFNQPQHF
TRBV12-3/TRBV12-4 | CASSPGQNEQFF
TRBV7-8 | CASSLPRGPSGANVLTF
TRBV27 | CASSFEGRGPAFGTQYF
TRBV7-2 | CASSPQWADTQYF
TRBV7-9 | CASSFDGTPLETQYF